Listed below are T cell receptor beta chains from one sample, sequenced in a study of cytomegalovirus exposure and HLA in healthy donors. TCRdb's table, derived via immunoSEQ multiplex PCR, lists solely in-frame clones and lacks some. The sample carries approximately 150,000 clones, roughly 80% recorded once. The specimen was PBMCs. The source of these receptors is a male donor in good health and CMV-seronegative. Each CDR3 is given with its conserved first and last residue. The D gene is left open where the match is weak. The size field is filled for only some rows; it gives once, few, many or a size class.

v_call: TRBV4-3
d_call: TRBD1
j_call: TRBJ1-1
clone_size: .
cdr3_nt: TGCGCCAGCAGCCCTCAGACAGGGGTGAGCACTGAAGCTTTCTTT
cdr3_aa: CASSPQTGVSTEAFF

v_call: TRBV10-3
d_call: .
j_call: TRBJ1-6
clone_size: once
cdr3_nt: TGTGCCATCAGTGATTTTGGCAAGGCGGGAAATTCACCCCTCCACTTT
cdr3_aa: CAISDFGKAGNSPLHF

v_call: TRBV10-3
d_call: TRBD1
j_call: TRBJ1-6
clone_size: .
cdr3_nt: TGTGCCATCAGTGGGAAACAGGGGGTGGGTAATTCACCCCTCCACTTT
cdr3_aa: CAISGKQGVGNSPLHF

v_call: TRBV5-4
d_call: TRBD2
j_call: TRBJ2-2
clone_size: .
cdr3_nt: TGTGCCAGCAGCTTGGGACCAAGCGGGGGGGACACCGGGGAGCTGTTTTTT
cdr3_aa: CASSLGPSGGDTGELFF

v_call: TRBV5-4
d_call: .
j_call: TRBJ2-3
clone_size: .
cdr3_nt: TGTGCCAGCAGCTCCCTTGACTCCACAGATACGCAGTATTTT
cdr3_aa: CASSSLDSTDTQYF

v_call: TRBV5-6
d_call: .
j_call: TRBJ2-3
clone_size: .
cdr3_nt: TGTGCCAGCAGCTTGGCTGCTATCTACGCAGATACGCAGTATTTT
cdr3_aa: CASSLAAIYADTQYF

v_call: TRBV5-6
d_call: .
j_call: TRBJ1-3
clone_size: once
cdr3_nt: TGTGCCAGCAGCTTACGTTCGCGGGGCTCTGGAAACACCATATATTTT
cdr3_aa: CASSLRSRGSGNTIYF

v_call: TRBV7-6
d_call: TRBD1
j_call: TRBJ2-1
clone_size: .
cdr3_nt: TGTGCCAGCAGCTTAACTCGGGACAGGGACTACAATGAGCAGTTCTTC
cdr3_aa: CASSLTRDRDYNEQFF

v_call: TRBV6-1
d_call: .
j_call: TRBJ2-4
clone_size: few
cdr3_nt: TGTGCCAGCACCTCTAACGGACTAACCCAGTACTTC
cdr3_aa: CASTSNGLTQYF

v_call: TRBV2
d_call: .
j_call: TRBJ2-5
clone_size: .
cdr3_nt: TGTGCCAGCGCGCAGGGCCAAGAGACCCAGTACTTC
cdr3_aa: CASAQGQETQYF

v_call: TRBV27
d_call: .
j_call: TRBJ1-1
clone_size: .
cdr3_nt: TGTGCCAGCAGTCAGGACTATATGAACACTGAAGCTTTCTTT
cdr3_aa: CASSQDYMNTEAFF

v_call: TRBV5-1
d_call: TRBD1
j_call: TRBJ2-7
clone_size: once
cdr3_nt: TGCGCCAGCAGCTTCGGGACAGGGGGACACGAGCAGTACTTC
cdr3_aa: CASSFGTGGHEQYF

v_call: TRBV4-3
d_call: .
j_call: TRBJ2-1
clone_size: .
cdr3_nt: TGCGCCAGCAGCCAAGAGGCAGGGACATTCTACAATGAGCAGTTCTTC
cdr3_aa: CASSQEAGTFYNEQFF

v_call: TRBV29-1
d_call: .
j_call: TRBJ1-5
clone_size: .
cdr3_nt: TGCAGCGTTGTAACAGTAGGGGATCAGCCCCAGCATTTT
cdr3_aa: CSVVTVGDQPQHF

v_call: TRBV19
d_call: .
j_call: TRBJ1-6
clone_size: .
cdr3_nt: TGTGCCAGTAGTATCTTGACAGGAAATAATTCACCCCTCCACTTT
cdr3_aa: CASSILTGNNSPLHF

v_call: TRBV6-5
d_call: .
j_call: TRBJ2-7
clone_size: few
cdr3_nt: TGTGCCAGCAGTTACTCGACGGGGTTCCAGCCCTACGAGCAGTACTTC
cdr3_aa: CASSYSTGFQPYEQYF

v_call: TRBV6-4
d_call: .
j_call: TRBJ2-7
clone_size: .
cdr3_nt: TGTGCCAGCAGTGGACAGGCCCGAGGCGAGCAGTACTTC
cdr3_aa: CASSGQARGEQYF

v_call: TRBV2
d_call: TRBD2
j_call: TRBJ2-7
clone_size: .
cdr3_nt: TGTGCCAGCAGTTGGGCGGGGGGAATAGACGAGCAGTACTTC
cdr3_aa: CASSWAGGIDEQYF

v_call: TRBV7-2
d_call: .
j_call: TRBJ2-1
clone_size: .
cdr3_nt: TGTGCCAGCAGCTTAAGCGGACGGAGGTTACGGGGGGAGCAGTTCTTC
cdr3_aa: CASSLSGRRLRGEQFF

v_call: TRBV5-1
d_call: .
j_call: TRBJ1-1
clone_size: .
cdr3_nt: TGCGCCAGCAGCTTGGCAGGCATGAACACTGAAGCTTTCTTT
cdr3_aa: CASSLAGMNTEAFF

v_call: TRBV11-2
d_call: .
j_call: TRBJ1-1
clone_size: .
cdr3_nt: TGTGCCAGCAGCTTAGTCCTTGAAGCTTTCTTT
cdr3_aa: CASSLVLEAFF

v_call: TRBV6-5
d_call: .
j_call: TRBJ1-1
clone_size: .
cdr3_nt: TGTGCCAGCCTACGGGGGGGCGATAAGAAAGCTTTCTTT
cdr3_aa: CASLRGGDKKAFF

v_call: TRBV7-6
d_call: .
j_call: TRBJ2-5
clone_size: once
cdr3_nt: TGTGCCAGCAGCTCTACCGCCACCCAGTACTTC
cdr3_aa: CASSSTATQYF

v_call: TRBV7-6
d_call: TRBD1
j_call: TRBJ1-3
clone_size: .
cdr3_nt: TGTGCCAACAGCCAAAATACAGGGGTCTGGGACACCATATATTTT
cdr3_aa: CANSQNTGVWDTIYF

v_call: TRBV6-7
d_call: TRBD2
j_call: TRBJ2-1
clone_size: .
cdr3_nt: TGTGCCAGCAGTTACTCGCGGGGGGGCAAAAATACCTACAATGAGCAGTTCTTC
cdr3_aa: CASSYSRGGKNTYNEQFF

v_call: TRBV18
d_call: .
j_call: TRBJ2-3
clone_size: .
cdr3_nt: TGTGCCAGCTCACCACCGAGTCCAGATACGCAGTATTTT
cdr3_aa: CASSPPSPDTQYF

v_call: TRBV19
d_call: TRBD1
j_call: TRBJ2-7
clone_size: .
cdr3_nt: TGTGCCAGTAATACCCGGACAGGGGGCAAACACGAGCAGTACTTC
cdr3_aa: CASNTRTGGKHEQYF

v_call: TRBV10-3
d_call: TRBD2
j_call: TRBJ2-5
clone_size: few
cdr3_nt: TGTGCCAGCGGGGGGGGGAGGGGAGAGACCCAGTACTTC
cdr3_aa: CASGGGRGETQYF

v_call: TRBV6-5
d_call: .
j_call: TRBJ1-6
clone_size: .
cdr3_nt: TGTGCCAGCAGTAACAGCCAATGGGATAATTCACCCCTCCACTTT
cdr3_aa: CASSNSQWDNSPLHF

v_call: TRBV19
d_call: TRBD1
j_call: TRBJ2-7
clone_size: .
cdr3_nt: TGTGCCAGTAGTCCACGGACAGGGGATTCCCTCTACGAGCAGTACTTC
cdr3_aa: CASSPRTGDSLYEQYF

v_call: TRBV19
d_call: .
j_call: TRBJ2-5
clone_size: .
cdr3_nt: TGTGCCAGTAGTTGGGCCGCGAGGGGGGGAGAGACCCAGTACTTC
cdr3_aa: CASSWAARGGETQYF

v_call: TRBV4-3
d_call: .
j_call: TRBJ1-2
clone_size: .
cdr3_nt: TGCGCCAGCAGCCAAGATGCGGCCGGAGCTAACTATGGCTACACCTTC
cdr3_aa: CASSQDAAGANYGYTF

v_call: TRBV5-1
d_call: .
j_call: TRBJ1-2
clone_size: .
cdr3_nt: .
cdr3_aa: CASSLGFGPGQFRDYGYTF